The sequence of this T cell receptor (beta chain) was determined in a study of cytomegalovirus exposure and HLA in healthy donors. Study-wide findings and caveats: A later analysis reported that several of the most significant clusters appeared to be linked to common viral pathogens, among them Epstein-Barr virus. It was reportedly the case that the classifier diagnosed cytomegalovirus status with high specificity and sensitivity.

The CDR3 runs 13 residues. With 6 bases clipped from V and 4 bases from J, the junction kept 3 bases outside the gene matches. The germline gives CDR1 MNHEY, CDR2 SMNVEV (reference sequence). Amplification used 60 Vbeta primers and 13 Jbeta primers. In the original workflow: Counted up in a later analysis, unique TCR beta chains came to some 72 million, with about 9.9 million shared. Data came from immunoSEQ multiplex PCR; TCRdb stores just in-frame clones and leaves some out. V and J calls and clone size are as listed in that table; D and trimming were resolved from the DNA. The sample yields about 120,000 clones, roughly 75% seen once. The donors (healthy individuals) were bone marrow donors. In the case of this clone: The antigen remains unidentified.

Sequenced: PBMCs. The chain employs TRBV27 and TRBJ2-1; TRBD2 aligns across 7 bases. This receptor was obtained from a female donor in good health and CMV-seronegative. The CDR3 protein is CASRTSSYNEQFF. CDR3 bases: TGTGCCAGCAGGACTAGCAGTTACAATGAGCAGTTCTTC.